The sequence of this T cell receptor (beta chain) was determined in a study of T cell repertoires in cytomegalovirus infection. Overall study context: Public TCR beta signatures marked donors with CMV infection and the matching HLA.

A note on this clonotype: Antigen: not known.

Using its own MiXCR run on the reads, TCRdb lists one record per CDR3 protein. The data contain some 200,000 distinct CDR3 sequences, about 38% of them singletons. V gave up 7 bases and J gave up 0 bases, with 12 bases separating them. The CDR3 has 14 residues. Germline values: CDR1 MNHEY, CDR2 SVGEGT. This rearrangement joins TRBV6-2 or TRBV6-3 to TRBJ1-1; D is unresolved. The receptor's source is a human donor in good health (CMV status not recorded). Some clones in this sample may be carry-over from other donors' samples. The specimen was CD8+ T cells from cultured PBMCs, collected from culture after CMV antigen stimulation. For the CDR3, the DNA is TGTGCCAGCAAGGTAGGAATTATGAACACTGAAGCTTTCTTT. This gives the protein CASKVGIMNTEAFF.